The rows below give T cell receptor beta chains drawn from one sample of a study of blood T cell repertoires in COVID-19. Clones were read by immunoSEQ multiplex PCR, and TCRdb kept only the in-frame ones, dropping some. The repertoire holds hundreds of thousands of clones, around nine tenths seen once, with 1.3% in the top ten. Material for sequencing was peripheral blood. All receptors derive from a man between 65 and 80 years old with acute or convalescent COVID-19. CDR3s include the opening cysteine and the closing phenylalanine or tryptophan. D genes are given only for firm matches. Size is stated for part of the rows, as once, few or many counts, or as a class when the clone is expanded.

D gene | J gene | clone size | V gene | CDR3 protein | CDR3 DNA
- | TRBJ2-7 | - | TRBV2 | CASSEKAGIYEQYF | TGTGCCAGCAGTGAAAAAGCAGGGATCTACGAGCAGTACTTC
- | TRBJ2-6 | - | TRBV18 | CASSPRESGANVLTF | TGTGCCAGCTCACCACGGGAGTCTGGGGCCAACGTCCTGACTTTC
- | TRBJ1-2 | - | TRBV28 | CASSFGSRGYTF | TGTGCCAGCAGTTTTGGGAGTCGTGGCTACACCTTC
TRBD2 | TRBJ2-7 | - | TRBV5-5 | CASSRGLAVSYEQYF | TGTGCCAGCAGCCGAGGACTAGCGGTCTCCTACGAGCAGTACTTC
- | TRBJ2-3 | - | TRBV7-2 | CASSLAEPRQVTDTQYF | TGTGCCAGCAGCTTAGCGGAGCCTAGACAGGTGACAGATACGCAGTATTTT
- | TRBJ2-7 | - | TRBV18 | CASSPTGAKQYF | TGTGCCAGCTCACCTACGGGAGCGAAACAGTACTTC
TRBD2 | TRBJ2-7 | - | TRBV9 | CASSVTAGGSYEQYF | TGTGCCAGCAGCGTCACAGCGGGAGGCTCCTACGAGCAGTACTTC
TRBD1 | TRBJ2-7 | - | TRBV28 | CASTTYGQGASYEQYF | TGTGCCAGCACCACCTATGGGCAGGGGGCTTCCTACGAGCAGTACTTC
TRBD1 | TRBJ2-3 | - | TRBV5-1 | CASSLDRGRTDTQYF | TGCGCCAGCAGCTTGGACAGGGGGCGGACAGATACGCAGTATTTT
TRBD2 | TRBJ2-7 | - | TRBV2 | CASRREYEQYF | TGTGCCAGTCGGCGGGAGTACGAGCAGTACTTC
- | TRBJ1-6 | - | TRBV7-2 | CASSLGTPNNSPLHF | TGTGCCAGCAGCTTAGGGACACCCAATAATTCACCCCTCCACTTT
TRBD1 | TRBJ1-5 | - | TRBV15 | CATRQTGGNQPQHF | TGTGCCACCCGACAGACAGGGGGCAATCAGCCCCAGCATTTT
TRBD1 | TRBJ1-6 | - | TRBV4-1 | CASSQDWGQVNSPLHF | TGCGCCAGCAGCCAAGATTGGGGACAGGTTAATTCACCCCTCCACTTT
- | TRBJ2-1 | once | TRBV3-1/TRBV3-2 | CASSQGASLTGEQFF | TGTGCCAGCAGCCAAGGAGCCAGCCTTACGGGTGAGCAGTTCTTC
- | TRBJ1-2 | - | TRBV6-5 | CASKSQGGYTF | TGTGCCAGCAAAAGCCAGGGAGGCTACACCTTC
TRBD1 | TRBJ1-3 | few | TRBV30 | CAWRQGTVHGNTIYF | TGTGCCTGGAGACAGGGGACAGTTCATGGAAACACCATATATTTT
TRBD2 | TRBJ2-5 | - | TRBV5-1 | CASSLGYSGGAGETQYF | TGCGCCAGCAGCTTGGGTTACAGCGGGGGGGCAGGAGAGACCCAGTACTTC
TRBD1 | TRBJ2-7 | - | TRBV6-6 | CASTDGQGARYEQYF | TGTGCCAGCACCGATGGACAGGGGGCTCGCTACGAGCAGTACTTC
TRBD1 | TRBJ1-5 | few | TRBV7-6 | CASSPMTGIGNQPQHF | TGTGCCAGCAGCCCAATGACAGGGATAGGAAATCAGCCCCAGCATTTT
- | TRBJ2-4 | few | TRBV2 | CASSDQGTKNIQYF | TGTGCCAGCAGTGATCAGGGCACCAAAAACATTCAGTACTTC
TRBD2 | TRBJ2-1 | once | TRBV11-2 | CASSLLGTSDSYNEQFF | TGTGCCAGCAGCTTACTCGGGACTAGCGACTCCTACAATGAGCAGTTCTTC
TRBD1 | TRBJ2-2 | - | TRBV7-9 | CARGAGGSGELFF | TGTGCCAGAGGGGCAGGGGGCTCCGGGGAGCTGTTTTTT
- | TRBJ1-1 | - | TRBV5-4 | CASSRGGNGMNTEAFF | TGTGCCAGCAGCCGGGGGGGGAATGGAATGAACACTGAAGCTTTCTTT
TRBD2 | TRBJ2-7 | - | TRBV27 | CASSITSGVPYEQYF | TGTGCCAGCAGCATTACTAGCGGGGTACCCTACGAGCAGTACTTC
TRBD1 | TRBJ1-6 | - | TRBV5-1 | CASSSYPTGTGDSPLHF | TGCGCCAGCAGCTCCTACCCTACTGGGACAGGGGATTCACCCCTCCACTTT
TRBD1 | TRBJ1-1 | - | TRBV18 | CASSRGQGNTEAFF | TGTGCCAGCTCGCGGGGACAGGGGAACACTGAAGCTTTCTTT
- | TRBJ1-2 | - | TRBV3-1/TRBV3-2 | CASSLAANYGYTF | TGTGCCAGCAGCCTGGCGGCTAACTATGGCTACACCTTC
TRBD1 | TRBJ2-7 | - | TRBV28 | CASSTGQGLYEQYF | TGTGCCAGCAGTACCGGACAGGGGTTATACGAGCAGTACTTC
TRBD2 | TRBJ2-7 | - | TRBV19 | CASSGKLAGNYEQYF | TGTGCCAGTAGTGGTAAGCTAGCGGGTAACTACGAGCAGTACTTC
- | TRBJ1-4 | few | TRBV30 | CAWSVPRVNEKLFF | TGTGCCTGGAGTGTACCCAGGGTGAACGAAAAACTGTTTTTT
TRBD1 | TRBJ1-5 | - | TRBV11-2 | CASSFGTGNNQPQHF | TGTGCCAGCAGCTTTGGGACAGGGAACAATCAGCCCCAGCATTTT
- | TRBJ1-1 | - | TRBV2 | CATQENTEAFF | TGTGCCACACAGGAAAACACTGAAGCTTTCTTT
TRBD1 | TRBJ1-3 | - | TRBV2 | CASRGQGGTIYF | TGTGCCAGCAGGGGACAGGGAGGGACCATATATTTT
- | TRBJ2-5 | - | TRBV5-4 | CASSLGRRGASETQYF | TGTGCCAGCAGCTTGGGCCGCCGGGGGGCTTCAGAGACCCAGTACTTC
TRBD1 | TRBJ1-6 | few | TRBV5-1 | CASSAGTGTDSPLHF | TGCGCCAGCAGCGCCGGGACAGGGACCGATTCACCCCTCCACTTT
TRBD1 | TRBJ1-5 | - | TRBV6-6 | CASTGQVQGQPQHF | TGTGCCAGCACCGGACAGGTACAGGGTCAGCCCCAGCATTTT
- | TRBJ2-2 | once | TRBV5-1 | CASRVESTGELFF | TGCGCCAGCAGGGTAGAGAGCACCGGGGAGCTGTTTTTT
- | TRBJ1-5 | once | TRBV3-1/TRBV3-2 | CASSQDQGQPQHF | TGTGCCAGCAGCCAAGACCAGGGGCAGCCCCAGCATTTT